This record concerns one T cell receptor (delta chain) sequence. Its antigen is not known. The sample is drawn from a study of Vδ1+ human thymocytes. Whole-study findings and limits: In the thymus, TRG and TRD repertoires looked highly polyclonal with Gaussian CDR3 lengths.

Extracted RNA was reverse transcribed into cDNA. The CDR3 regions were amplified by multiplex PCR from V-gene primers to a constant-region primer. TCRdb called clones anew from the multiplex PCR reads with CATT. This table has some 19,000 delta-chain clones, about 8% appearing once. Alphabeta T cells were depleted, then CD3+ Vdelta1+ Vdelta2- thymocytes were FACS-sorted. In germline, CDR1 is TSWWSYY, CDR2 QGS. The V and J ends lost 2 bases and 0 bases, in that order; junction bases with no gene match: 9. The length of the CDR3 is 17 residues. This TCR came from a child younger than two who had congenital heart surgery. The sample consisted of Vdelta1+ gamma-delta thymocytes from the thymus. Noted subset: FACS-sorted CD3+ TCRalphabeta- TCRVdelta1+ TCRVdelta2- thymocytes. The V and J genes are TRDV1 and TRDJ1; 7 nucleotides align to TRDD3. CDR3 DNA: TGTGCTCTTGGGGAATTGGCTGGGGGTATGAACACCGATAAACTCATCTTT. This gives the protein CALGELAGGMNTDKLIF.